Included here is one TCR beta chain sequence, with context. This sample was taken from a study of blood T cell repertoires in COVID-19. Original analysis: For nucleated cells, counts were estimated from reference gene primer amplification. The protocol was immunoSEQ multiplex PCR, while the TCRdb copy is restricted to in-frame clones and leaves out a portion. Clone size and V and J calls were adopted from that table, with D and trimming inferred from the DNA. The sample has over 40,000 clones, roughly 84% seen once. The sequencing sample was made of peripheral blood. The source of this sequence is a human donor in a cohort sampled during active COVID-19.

CDR3: CASSYRGQGGEQYF. The CDR3 DNA is TGTGCCAGCAGTTACAGGGGACAGGGAGGGGAGCAGTACTTC. This chain links TRBV6-5 with TRBJ2-7, with TRBD1 identical over 9 bases. In germline, CDR1 is MNHEY, CDR2 SVGAGI. Germline trimming cut 2 bases from V and 7 bases from J; bases unmatched to any gene: 6. CDR3 length: 14 residues.